This is a list of T cell receptor beta chains from one sample in a study of STAT5B mutations in CD4+ large granular lymphocyte leukemia. The data were produced by immunoSEQ multiplex PCR, yet TCRdb's version contains in-frame clones alone and is incomplete. The sample yields under 35,000 clones, approximately 72% seen once. Material: CD4+ T cells from blood buffy coats. These receptors were obtained from a human donor in good health. CDR3s include the opening cysteine and the closing phenylalanine or tryptophan. A D gene is named only where the DNA matches it firmly. Size is stated for part of the rows, as once, few or many counts, or as a class when the clone is expanded.

clone size	V gene	J gene	D gene	CDR3 protein	CDR3 DNA
once	TRBV13	TRBJ2-2	NA	CASSLEMGVNTGELFF	TGTGCCAGCAGCTTAGAGATGGGGGTTAACACCGGGGAGCTGTTTTTT
NA	TRBV7-4	TRBJ2-7	TRBD2	CASSLKLAGGEQYF	TGTGCCAGCAGCTTAAAGCTAGCGGGAGGTGAGCAGTACTTC
NA	TRBV20-1	TRBJ1-2	NA	CSARTDGYTF	TGCAGTGCTAGGACCGACGGCTACACCTTC
few	TRBV29-1	TRBJ1-2	NA	CSVAKGYGYTF	TGCAGCGTTGCGAAGGGTTACGGCTACACCTTC
NA	TRBV7-2	TRBJ2-3	TRBD1	CASSSGQFSTDTQYF	TGTGCCAGCAGCTCGGGACAGTTTAGCACAGATACGCAGTATTTT
NA	TRBV15	TRBJ2-1	NA	CATSSTVGSEQFF	TGTGCCACCAGCAGCACGGTGGGCTCGGAGCAGTTCTTC
few	TRBV2	TRBJ1-1	NA	CASSEAPVNTEAFF	TGTGCCAGCAGTGAAGCACCGGTAAACACTGAAGCTTTCTTT
NA	TRBV2	TRBJ2-7	NA	CASSADSARGQYF	TGTGCCAGCAGCGCCGACAGTGCGCGCGGGCAGTACTTC
NA	TRBV28	TRBJ1-5	NA	CASSLRGVYSNQPQHF	TGTGCCAGCAGTTTGCGGGGGGTATATAGCAATCAGCCCCAGCATTTT
NA	TRBV5-4	TRBJ2-2	NA	CASSLAGGTGELFF	TGTGCCAGCAGCTTGGCAGGTGGTACCGGGGAGCTGTTTTTT
NA	TRBV9	TRBJ2-1	TRBD2	CASSVRGLAGANEQFF	TGTGCCAGCAGCGTAAGGGGACTAGCGGGCGCCAATGAGCAGTTCTTC
NA	TRBV6-5	TRBJ2-7	NA	CASSYTPGVGVHEQYF	TGTGCCAGCAGTTACACTCCGGGGGTTGGTGTCCACGAGCAGTACTTC
NA	TRBV10-3	TRBJ2-3	TRBD2	CAITKAGDSGTQYF	TGTGCCATCACTAAAGCGGGAGATAGTGGTACGCAGTATTTT
NA	TRBV4-3	TRBJ1-1	TRBD1	CASSLRAGGDTEAFF	TGCGCCAGCAGCCTCAGGGCAGGGGGGGACACTGAAGCTTTCTTT
NA	TRBV5-1	TRBJ1-1	NA	CASSSTTTGNTEAFF	TGCGCCAGCAGCTCTACAACCACAGGGAACACTGAAGCTTTCTTT
NA	TRBV19	TRBJ2-1	TRBD2	CASSMTSVLLYNEQFF	TGTGCCAGTAGTATGACTAGCGTCTTACTCTACAATGAGCAGTTCTTC
NA	TRBV7-9	TRBJ2-2	NA	CASSPWAAGSGGELFF	TGTGCCAGCAGCCCATGGGCGGCAGGGAGTGGCGGGGAGCTGTTTTTT
NA	TRBV18	TRBJ2-1	NA	CASSPIRDTAYNEQFF	TGTGCCAGCTCACCAATTCGGGACACAGCCTACAATGAGCAGTTCTTC
NA	TRBV10-3	TRBJ1-1	TRBD1	CAISEGQGVTEAFF	TGTGCCATCAGTGAGGGACAGGGGGTCACTGAAGCTTTCTTT
NA	TRBV19	TRBJ1-5	NA	CASSIQQNQPQHF	TGTGCCAGTAGTATACAGCAAAATCAGCCCCAGCATTTT
NA	TRBV6-1	TRBJ2-7	NA	CASRLASSYEQYF	TGTGCCAGCAGGCTAGCGTCAAGCTACGAGCAGTACTTC
NA	TRBV6-1	TRBJ2-3	TRBD1	CASREWDREGDTQYF	TGTGCCAGCAGGGAATGGGACAGGGAAGGAGATACGCAGTATTTT
few	TRBV4-1	TRBJ1-5	NA	CASSQAIGNQPQHF	TGCGCCAGCAGCCAAGCTATCGGCAATCAGCCCCAGCATTTT
NA	TRBV15	TRBJ2-1	TRBD2	CATSRGGLADNEQFF	TGTGCCACCAGCAGAGGCGGACTAGCCGACAATGAGCAGTTCTTC
NA	TRBV6-1	TRBJ2-7	TRBD1	CASSVRDSSYEQYF	TGTGCCAGCAGTGTCCGGGACAGTTCCTACGAGCAGTACTTC
NA	TRBV19	TRBJ1-5	TRBD1	CASSIARTGARNNQPQHF	TGTGCCAGTAGTATAGCTCGGACAGGGGCTCGGAACAATCAGCCCCAGCATTTT
NA	TRBV4-1	TRBJ1-5	NA	CASSHQGPSNQPQHF	TGCGCCAGCAGCCACCAGGGACCGAGCAATCAGCCCCAGCATTTT
NA	TRBV14	TRBJ2-7	NA	CASSQGLLKGEQYF	TGTGCCAGCAGCCAAGGTCTACTGAAGGGCGAGCAGTACTTC
NA	TRBV28	TRBJ1-4	NA	CASNENEKLFF	TGTGCCAGCAATGAGAATGAAAAACTGTTTTTT
NA	TRBV6-1	TRBJ2-1	TRBD2	CASSGTSGGTEQFF	TGTGCCAGCAGCGGGACTAGCGGGGGGACTGAGCAGTTCTTC
NA	TRBV27	TRBJ1-2	NA	CASTPISYTF	TGTGCCAGCACCCCCATTAGCTACACCTTC
NA	TRBV5-1	TRBJ2-1	NA	CASSDFDEQFF	TGCGCCAGCAGCGATTTCGATGAGCAGTTCTTC
NA	TRBV6-5	TRBJ2-7	TRBD2	CASSSGTSIKGDEQYF	TGTGCCAGCAGTTCCGGGACTAGTATTAAGGGGGACGAGCAGTACTTC
NA	TRBV7-8	TRBJ1-4	NA	CASSLVSSRGREGKLFF	TGTGCCAGCAGCTTAGTCTCCTCCAGGGGCCGGGAGGGGAAACTGTTTTTT
NA	TRBV18	TRBJ1-5	NA	CASSPREDPGGNQPQHF	TGTGCCAGCTCACCAAGGGAGGACCCGGGGGGCAATCAGCCCCAGCATTTT
NA	TRBV7-2	TRBJ1-2	NA	CASSLVEQSYGYTF	TGTGCCAGCAGCTTAGTTGAACAGAGCTATGGCTACACCTTC
NA	TRBV6-6	TRBJ2-1	NA	CASSDQGNSYNEQFF	TGTGCCAGCAGTGACCAGGGAAACTCCTACAATGAGCAGTTCTTC
NA	TRBV10-3	TRBJ1-2	TRBD1	CAITPGQGLDYGYTF	TGTGCCATCACCCCGGGACAGGGACTAGACTATGGCTACACCTTC
NA	TRBV18	TRBJ1-2	TRBD1	CASSPTTGQGYTF	TGTGCCAGCTCACCCACGACAGGGCAGGGCTACACCTTC
NA	TRBV6-1	TRBJ2-5	TRBD2	CASSEEAGVGETQYF	TGTGCCAGCAGTGAAGAGGCGGGAGTAGGGGAGACCCAGTACTTC